This TCR beta chain was sequenced during a study of a mutant IDH1 vaccine in newly diagnosed glioma. Time point indicated: week 11, during vaccination. In every dose of vaccine, 300 ug of mutant IDH1 20-mer peptide was given alongside topical imiquimod. On this clone: Its antigen is undetermined.

Profiled with immunoSEQ multiplex PCR; TCRdb holds only in-frame clones, not every one. The data contain about 21,000 clones, over 85% of them singletons. V was cut by 1 base and J by 4 bases, with 4 bases left in between. The germline V gene encodes CDR1 SGHTA and CDR2 FQGNSA. CDR3 length equals 12 residues. The source material was PBMCs, sampled from a glioma patient whose treatment included an IDH1 peptide vaccine. This clonotype originated in a woman between 40 and 55 years old with glioma. The chain employs TRBV7-2 and TRBJ2-5; D uncertain. The chain's CDR3 is CASSLGRETQYF. The DNA for the CDR3 is TGTGCCAGCAGCTTAGGGAGAGAGACCCAGTACTTC. The whole variable domain, remainder taken from reference TRBV7-2 and TRBJ2-5, is GAGVSQSPSNKVTEKGKDVELRCDPISGHTALYWYRQSLGQGLEFLIYFQGNSAPDKSGLPSDRFSAERTGGSVSTLTIQRTQQEDSAVYLCASSLGRETQYFGPGTRLLVL.